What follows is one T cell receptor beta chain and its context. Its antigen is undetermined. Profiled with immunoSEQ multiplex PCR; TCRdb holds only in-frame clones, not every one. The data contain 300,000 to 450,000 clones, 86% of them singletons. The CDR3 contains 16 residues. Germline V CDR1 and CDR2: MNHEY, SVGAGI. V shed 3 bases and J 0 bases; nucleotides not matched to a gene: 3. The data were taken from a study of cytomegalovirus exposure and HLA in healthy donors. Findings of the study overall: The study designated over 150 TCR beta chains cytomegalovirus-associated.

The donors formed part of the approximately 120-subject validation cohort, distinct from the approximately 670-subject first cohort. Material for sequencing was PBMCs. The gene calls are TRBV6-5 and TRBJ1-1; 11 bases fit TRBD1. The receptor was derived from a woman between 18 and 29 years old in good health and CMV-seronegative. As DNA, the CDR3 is TGTGCCAGCAGTTATGGGACAGGGGGTCTGAACACTGAAGCTTTCTTT. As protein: CASSYGTGGLNTEAFF.